Below, 11 T cell receptor beta chains from the same sample are listed, as sequenced in a study of chemoradiotherapy in HPV16-positive cancers. Clones were sequenced by immunoSEQ multiplex PCR, and TCRdb holds only the in-frame ones, with some missing. The table has some 1,300 clones, about four fifths seen once. The specimen was tumor tissue, collected from a patient who underwent chemoradiotherapy. The receptors here all came from a human donor with HPV-associated anogenital cancer.

This chain connects TRBV11-1 to TRBJ2-5, with 9 bases that match TRBD1. CDR1 and CDR2 (germline): SGHAT, FQDESV (reference sequence). The CDR3 is made up of 16 amino acids. V was clipped by 5 bases and J by 4 bases; unmatched bases: 11. CDR3 amino acids: CASSQYTRDRVETQYF. CDR3 sequence (DNA): TGTGCCAGCAGCCAATACACCCGGGACAGGGTAGAGACCCAGTACTTC.

The chain joins TRBV30 to TRBJ2-5, with D perhaps TRBD1 (5 bases). The ends were cut back, 0 bases at V and 5 bases at J, with 10 bases in the middle. CDR1 and CDR2 from the germline V gene are GTSNPN and SVGIG (reference sequence). The CDR3 contains 13 residues. CDR3 residues: CAWSVGHGETQYF. The DNA for the CDR3 is TGTGCCTGGAGTGTAGGACATGGGGAGACCCAGTACTTC.

The rearrangement links TRBV9 to TRBJ2-7, with TRBD1 matching 10 bases. After removal of 2 bases from V and 9 bases from J, the junction contained 5 bases not matched to a gene. This CDR3 comprises 13 residues. Germline assignment: CDR1 SGDLS and CDR2 YYNGEE. CDR3: CASSVGQGLGQYF. The CDR3 nucleotides are TGTGCCAGCAGCGTGGGACAGGGGCTTGGGCAGTACTTC.

The rearrangement joins TRBV11-2 to TRBJ1-2; maybe TRBD1 (5 bases). Trimming took off 0 bases at V and 4 bases at J, with 9 bases between the two ends. The CDR3 totals 14 residues. In germline, CDR1 is SGHAT, CDR2 FQNNGV. The CDR3 DNA is TGTGCCAGCAGCTTAGAGGGGGGAAGCTATGGCTACACCTTC. Protein product: CASSLEGGSYGYTF.

The chain is built from TRBV4-2 and TRBJ2-6; D remains unclear. The V end was cut by 5 bases, the J end by 5 bases, with 19 bases between. The CDR3 length is 17 residues. Germline CDR1 reads LGHNA; CDR2 reads YNFKEQ. CDR3: CASSSERLQSRANVLTF. CDR3 bases: TGTGCCAGCAGCAGCGAGAGGTTACAAAGTCGGGCCAACGTCCTGACTTTC.

This clone was counted a few times. This chain joins TRBV7-9 and TRBJ2-2; TRBD1 aligns across 7 bases. The junction had 16 bases not matched to a gene; V was cut back by 7 bases and J by 5 bases. This CDR3 is 17 amino acids long. From germline, CDR1 is SEHNR and CDR2 FQNEAQ (reference sequence). CDR3 residues: CASTSTGANYLTGELFF. Written as DNA, the CDR3 is TGTGCCAGCACCTCTACAGGGGCAAACTATCTAACCGGGGAGCTGTTTTTT.

The chain joins TRBV10-1 to TRBJ1-2; unclear D gene. Looked up from germline, CDR1 is WNHNN and CDR2 is SYGVQD (reference sequence). V lost 4 bases and J lost 4, with 7 bases in between. This CDR3 has 12 residues. CDR3 nucleotides: TGCGCCAGCAGTGGAAAGCTCTATGGCTACACCTTC. Protein: CASSGKLYGYTF.

The chain joins TRBV4-1 to TRBJ2-2; 7 bases line up with TRBD2. The V segment lost 3 bases and the J segment 2 bases; nucleotides outside the gene matches: 6. Germline lookup yields CDR1 MGHRA and CDR2 YSYEKL. The CDR3 is 16 amino acids. The CDR3 sequence is CASSQAPGLNTGELFF. In nucleotides, the CDR3 is TGCGCCAGCAGCCAGGCCCCGGGACTAAACACCGGGGAGCTGTTTTTT.

The rearrangement joins TRBV7-2 to TRBJ1-2; weak D call: TRBD1 (6 bases). The CDR3 covers 14 residues. Looked up from germline, CDR1 is SGHTA and CDR2 is FQGNSA. Trimming cost V 5 bases and J 8 bases, with 18 bases left between them. CDR3 sequence (DNA): TGTGCCAGCAGCCCCCCAGGGGCCAGTCGAGGCTACACCTTC. Translation: CASSPPGASRGYTF.

The genes are TRBV29-1 and TRBJ1-2; 11 nucleotides line up with TRBD1. Germline loops: CDR1 SQVTM, CDR2 ANQGSEA. V trimming: 7 bases; J trimming: 7 bases; junction bases outside the gene matches: 8. The CDR3 has 13 amino acids. The CDR3 sequence: CSATLGTGGGYTF. The CDR3 nucleotides are TGCAGCGCAACCCTAGGGACAGGGGGTGGCTACACCTTC.

CDR3 coding DNA: TGTGCCACCGGGGGGGGAAACTATGGCTACACCTTC. Protein: CATGGGNYGYTF. This chain connects TRBV2 to TRBJ1-2; tentative D call: TRBD1 (5 bases). CDR1 is SNHLY, CDR2 FYNNEI, per germline. V lost 10 bases, J lost 2 bases, and 11 bases lay in between. There are 12 residues in the CDR3.